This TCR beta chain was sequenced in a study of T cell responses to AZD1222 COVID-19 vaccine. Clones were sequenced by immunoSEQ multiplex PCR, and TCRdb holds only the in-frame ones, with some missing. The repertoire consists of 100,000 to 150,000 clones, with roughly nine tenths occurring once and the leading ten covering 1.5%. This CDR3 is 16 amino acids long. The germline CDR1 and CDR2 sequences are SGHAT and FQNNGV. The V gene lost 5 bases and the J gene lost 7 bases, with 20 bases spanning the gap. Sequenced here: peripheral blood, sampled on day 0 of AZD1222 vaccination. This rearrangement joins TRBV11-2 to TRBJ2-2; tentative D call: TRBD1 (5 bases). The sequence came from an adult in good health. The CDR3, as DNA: TGTGCCAGCAGCACAGGTGCTCGAAGGGGCGGCGGGGAGCTGTTTTTT. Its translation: CASSTGARRGGGELFF.